Listed below are T cell receptor beta chains from one sample, sequenced in a study of persistence of HIV-infected CD4 T cells. The assay was immunoSEQ multiplex PCR, and TCRdb's table has in-frame clones only and misses some. The sample lists about 33,000 clones; 82% were seen once. These receptors are not linked to any known antigen. Sequenced material: CD4+ T cells sorted from PBMCs after roughly 18-hour stimulation, taken from a patient who received antiretroviral therapy. Receptors were obtained from an adult woman with HIV who was CMV-seropositive. Each CDR3 is given with its conserved first and last residue. Part of the rows lack a size; the others show once, few, many or a class for expanded clones.

clone_size	v_call	j_call	cdr3_aa
-	TRBV7-2	TRBJ2-5	CASSSRLAGGLGETQYF
few	TRBV5-1	TRBJ1-4	CASSSQGASNEKLFF
-	TRBV6-5	TRBJ2-1	CASSYLAGSSYNEQFF
few	TRBV9	TRBJ2-7	CASSERQGGYEQYF
-	TRBV4-3	TRBJ2-6	CASSLRQAVSGANVLTF
-	TRBV4-3	TRBJ1-6	CASSQDPGGRESPLHF
-	TRBV19	TRBJ2-1	CASSTSLDRGNDEQFF
-	TRBV5-4	TRBJ2-3	CASSHASGKSTDTQYF
-	TRBV15	TRBJ1-3	CATSRDAGNTIYF
-	TRBV7-3	TRBJ2-1	CASSLLAGTFGGEQFF
-	TRBV5-6	TRBJ1-2	CASSWGQGPYGYTF
-	TRBV7-9	TRBJ2-3	CASSARLTSGGSTDTQYF
-	TRBV2	TRBJ2-7	CASSARPGGEQYF
-	TRBV11-3	TRBJ1-1	CASSSPGHPNTEAFF
-	TRBV5-1	TRBJ1-2	CASSERQGTLGGYTF
-	TRBV7-2	TRBJ1-2	CASSASLTGNYGYTF
-	TRBV6-5	TRBJ1-2	CASTPGPQGNYGYTF
few	TRBV4-1	TRBJ1-2	CASSPGVTGGSPRGYTF
-	TRBV7-2	TRBJ1-6	CASSSVLGGNSPLHF
once	TRBV5-1	TRBJ1-6	CASRPTASNSPLHF
-	TRBV5-1	TRBJ1-1	CASSFSWGTEAFF
-	TRBV7-9	TRBJ1-2	CASSLQENYGYTF
-	TRBV18	TRBJ2-3	CASSLQPPLSTDTQYF
few	TRBV28	TRBJ1-5	CASSFAGHLSNQPQHF
-	TRBV6-6	TRBJ1-5	CASRGGSGQPQHF
-	TRBV2	TRBJ2-2	CASSLDRVNTGELFF
-	TRBV6-5	TRBJ1-5	CASKSRRDNQPQHF
-	TRBV29-1	TRBJ1-4	CSVRTGEKLFF
few	TRBV28	TRBJ1-6	CASSSGVYNSPLHF
-	TRBV5-5	TRBJ1-6	CASSLGTGDQVGSPLHF
-	TRBV24-1	TRBJ1-6	CATSDLGRSSYNSPLHF
-	TRBV5-5	TRBJ1-1	CASSLTGSGTEAFF
few	TRBV13	TRBJ2-7	CASSLGGNTGSYEQYF
once	TRBV10-3	TRBJ1-1	CAIRGQHTEAFF
-	TRBV27	TRBJ1-1	CASSFFPGAEAFF
-	TRBV9	TRBJ2-2	CASSVGPANTGELFF
-	TRBV12-5	TRBJ1-1	CASGLQKTLGQLNTEAFF
medium-sized	TRBV5-1	TRBJ2-3	CASSSKTDTTQYF
-	TRBV27	TRBJ1-1	CASSRRDRQNTEAFF
-	TRBV6-5	TRBJ1-1	CASSYSVDTEAFF